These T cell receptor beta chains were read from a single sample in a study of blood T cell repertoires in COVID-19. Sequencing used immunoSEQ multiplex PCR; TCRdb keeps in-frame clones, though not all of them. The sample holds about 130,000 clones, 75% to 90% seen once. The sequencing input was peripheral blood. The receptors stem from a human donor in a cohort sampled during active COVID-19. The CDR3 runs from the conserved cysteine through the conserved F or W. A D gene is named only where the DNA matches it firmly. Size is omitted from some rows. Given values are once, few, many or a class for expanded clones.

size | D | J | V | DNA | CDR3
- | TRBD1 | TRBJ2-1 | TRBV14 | TGTGCCAGCAGCCAACTTCCGGGACAGGGGGCGGGCGAGCAGTTCTTC | CASSQLPGQGAGEQFF
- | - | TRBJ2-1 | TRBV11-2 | TGTGCCAGCAACAGCCCACCTGACAGGATTAATGAGCAGTTCTTC | CASNSPPDRINEQFF
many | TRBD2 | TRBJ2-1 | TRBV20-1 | TGCAGTGCTAGTAGCGGGGATCTGATTAATGAGCAGTTCTTC | CSASSGDLINEQFF
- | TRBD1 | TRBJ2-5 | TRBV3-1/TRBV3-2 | TGTGCCAGCAGCCAAGACGCTACCTGGACAGGGGAGGGCCTTAGACAAGAGACCCAGTACTTC | CASSQDATWTGEGLRQETQYF
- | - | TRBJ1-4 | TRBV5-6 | TGTGCCAGCAGCTCCGCGGCCCCGCGCAGGGAACTGTTTTTT | CASSSAAPRRELFF
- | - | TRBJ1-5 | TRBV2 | TGTGCCAGCTCGAGTTTTGAACAGCCCCAGCATTTT | CASSSFEQPQHF
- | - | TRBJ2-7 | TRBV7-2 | TGTGCCAGCAGCTTAGGGCAGGTGTCCTACGAGCAGTACTTC | CASSLGQVSYEQYF
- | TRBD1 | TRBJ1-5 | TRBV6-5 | TGTGCCAGCGGAACCACAGGGGGCAATCAGCCCCAGCATTTT | CASGTTGGNQPQHF
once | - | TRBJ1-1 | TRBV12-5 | TGTGCTAGTGGTTTCCTCTTCGGGTCCACGAACACTGAAGCTTTCTTT | CASGFLFGSTNTEAFF
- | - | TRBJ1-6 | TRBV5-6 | TGTGCCAGCAGCTTCGGGGTGGCGTCGGGGTCACCCCTCCACTTT | CASSFGVASGSPLHF
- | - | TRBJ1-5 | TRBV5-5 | TGTGCCAGCAGCTATACGCAGGTTCCCCATAGCAATCAGCCCCAGCATTTT | CASSYTQVPHSNQPQHF
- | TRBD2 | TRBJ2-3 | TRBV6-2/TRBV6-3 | TGTGCCAGCAGTCAGGACCTAGCGGGTGGTACGCAGTATTTT | CASSQDLAGGTQYF
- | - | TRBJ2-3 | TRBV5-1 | TGCGCCAGCAGCCCTATTTCAGGGGGGCTCACAGATACGCAGTATTTT | CASSPISGGLTDTQYF
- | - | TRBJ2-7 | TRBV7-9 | TGTGCCAGCAGCTTGGTGACAGGTTATGAAGGCGAGCAGTACTTC | CASSLVTGYEGEQYF
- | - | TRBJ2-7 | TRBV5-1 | TGCGCCAGCACCCCGGACAGCTCCTACGAGCAGTACTTC | CASTPDSSYEQYF
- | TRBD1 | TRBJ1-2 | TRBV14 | TGTGCCAGCAGCAGCCGGGACAGGGGTGGCTACACCTTC | CASSSRDRGGYTF
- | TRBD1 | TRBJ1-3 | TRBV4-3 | TGCGCCAGCAGCCAAGGAGCCCAGGGGGCTAGGGACACCATATATTTT | CASSQGAQGARDTIYF
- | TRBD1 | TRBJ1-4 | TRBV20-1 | TGCAGTGCTAGTCAGGGGGTCATTGGGACTAATGAAAAACTGTTTTTT | CSASQGVIGTNEKLFF
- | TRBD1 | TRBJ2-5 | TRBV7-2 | TGTGCCAGCAGCTTAGGGGAACAGGGGGCGTGGGAGACCCAGTACTTC | CASSLGEQGAWETQYF
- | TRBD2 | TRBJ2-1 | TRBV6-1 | TGTGCCAGCAGTGAAGGGCCGGGACTAGGTCTTTCTTCGGGTAATGAGCAGTTCTTC | CASSEGPGLGLSSGNEQFF
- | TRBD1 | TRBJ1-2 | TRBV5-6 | TGTGCCAGCAGCTCACGAATTGGGACAGGAGGATGGGGGCCAGATGGCTACACCTTC | CASSSRIGTGGWGPDGYTF
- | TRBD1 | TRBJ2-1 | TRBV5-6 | TGTGCCAGCAGCCCCCGGGACAGGGACAATGAGCAGTTCTTC | CASSPRDRDNEQFF
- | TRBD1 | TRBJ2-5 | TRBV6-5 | TGTGCCAGCAGGGACCGACAGGGGACCCAGTACTTC | CASRDRQGTQYF
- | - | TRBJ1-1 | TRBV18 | TGTGCCAGCTCACCTTCCCGGGGGGGTGAAGCTTTCTTT | CASSPSRGGEAFF
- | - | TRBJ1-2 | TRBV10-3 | TGTGCCATCAGTGAGAACAGGGAAGGGAGTGGCTACACCTTC | CAISENREGSGYTF
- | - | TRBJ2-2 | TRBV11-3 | TGTGCCAGCAGCTCCCACAGGGCCGGGGAGCTGTTTTTT | CASSSHRAGELFF
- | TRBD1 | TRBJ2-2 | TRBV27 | TGTGCCAGCAGTTTAGGGCCAGGGGGATGGGGGCTGTTTTTT | CASSLGPGGWGLFF
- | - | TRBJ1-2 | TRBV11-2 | TGTGCCAGCAGCTTAGTGGGGGGGTTGTTTGATGGCTACACCTTC | CASSLVGGLFDGYTF
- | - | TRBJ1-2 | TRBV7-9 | TGTGCCAGCAGCTTAGAGCCGGACAGCCTGGGCTATGGCTACACCTTC | CASSLEPDSLGYGYTF
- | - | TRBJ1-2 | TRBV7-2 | TGTGCCAGCAGCTTATCTCCCGCAGGGGCTCGTGGTGGCTACACCTTC | CASSLSPAGARGGYTF
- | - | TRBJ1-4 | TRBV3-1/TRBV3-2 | TGTGCCAGCAGCCCGCGAGCAACTAATGAAAAACTGTTTTTT | CASSPRATNEKLFF